These 17 T cell receptor beta chains came from one sample sequenced in a study of beta chain features in type 1 diabetes. The investigators reverse transcribed all of the isolated RNA, so they sequenced expressed TCRB transcripts. Assay: immunoSEQ multiplex PCR; the TCRdb copy retains only in-frame clones and omits some. The repertoire holds 240,000 or so clones, with 25% to 30% as singletons. Source material: central memory CD4+ T cells from blood. The receptors come from a man aged 30-40 years in good health.

This chain uses TRBV7-2 with TRBJ2-3; 11 bases fit TRBD2. Germline CDR1 and CDR2: SGHTA and FQGNSA. Trimming cost V 5 bases and J 3 bases; bases outside gene matches: 7. The CDR3 length is 16 residues. CDR3 DNA sequence: TGTGCCAGCAGCAAAAGGACTAGCGGGTCAACAGATACGCAGTATTTT. Amino acid sequence: CASSKRTSGSTDTQYF.

In this sample, this clone turned up a few times. This chain links TRBV7-9 with TRBJ2-3; a possible D gene is TRBD1 (6 bases). V lost 5 bases to trimming and J lost 1 base, with 13 bases between them. This CDR3 has 15 amino acids. Germline V CDR1 and CDR2: SEHNR, FQNEAQ (reference sequence). The CDR3 reads CASSRDGGRTDTQYF. In DNA, the CDR3 is TGTGCCAGCAGCCGGGATGGGGGCCGCACAGATACGCAGTATTTT.

This rearrangement joins TRBV6-5 to TRBJ2-7; D might be TRBD1 (6 bases). The germline gives CDR1 MNHEY, CDR2 SVGAGI. V was clipped by 10 bases and J by 7 bases, with 20 bases between them. CDR3 length equals 13 residues. The CDR3 sequence: CATSHGQPLEQYF. CDR3 DNA: TGTGCCACCTCTCACGGACAGCCTCTAGAGCAGTACTTC.

At least ten counts were recorded for this clone. The genes are TRBV7-9 and TRBJ2-1; no firm D call. Between the trimmed V and J ends, which lost 4 bases and 4 bases, there was a span of 11 bases. The germline CDR1 and CDR2 sequences are SEHNR and FQNEAQ (reference sequence). The CDR3 extends over 14 amino acids. This CDR3 reads CASSSWTLYNEQFF. The DNA for the CDR3 is TGTGCCAGCAGCTCCTGGACCTTATACAATGAGCAGTTCTTC.

The gene calls are TRBV7-2 and TRBJ2-5, with TRBD2 identical over 8 bases. The CDR3 length is 15 residues. Germline CDR1 reads SGHTA; CDR2 reads FQGNSA. V dropped 3 bases and J dropped 5; count of bases not matched to a gene: 8. As DNA, the CDR3 is TGTGCCAGCAGCTTGAACGGGAGGGCCGGGGAGACCCAGTACTTC. It yields the protein CASSLNGRAGETQYF.

The J gene is TRBJ2-7, the V gene TRBV7-8; the match to TRBD1 covers 7 bases. Per the germline V gene, CDR1 is SGHVS and CDR2 is FQNEAQ. The CDR3 runs to 13 residues. V shed 5 bases, J shed 6 bases, and the junction held 7 bases outside the gene matches. CDR3 region: CASSNPGGGEQYF. The DNA of the CDR3 is TGTGCCAGCAGCAACCCAGGGGGTGGCGAGCAGTACTTC.

The chain combines TRBV2 with TRBJ1-2; a weak D match, TRBD1 (5 bases). V was shortened by 6 bases and J by 5 bases, with 19 bases between the two germline ends. Germline loops: CDR1 SNHLY, CDR2 FYNNEI. This CDR3 contains 15 residues. The DNA for the CDR3 is TGTGCCAGCAGCCTCGGACCGGGGCTTGGGTATGGCTACACCTTC. This sequence encodes CASSLGPGLGYGYTF.

The chain couples TRBV5-1 to TRBJ2-7, with D perhaps matching TRBD2 (6 bases). Germline values: CDR1 SGHRS, CDR2 YFSETQ. The ends were cut back, 4 bases at V and 12 bases at J, with 23 bases in the middle. The CDR3 runs to 14 residues. CDR3 sequence (DNA): TGCGCCAGCAGCCCCCTGGGACGGAGGGAACATCTGTACTTC. Translation gives CASSPLGRREHLYF.

The DNA for the CDR3 is TGCGCCAGCAGCCAGGGACTAGCGGGATCCTACGAGCAGTACTTC. Its translation: CASSQGLAGSYEQYF. The V call is TRBV5-1, the J call TRBJ2-7, with TRBD2 identical over 13 bases. V dropped 4 bases and J dropped 1; count of bases not matched to a gene: 2. The germline V gene has CDR1 SGHRS and CDR2 YFSETQ. The CDR3 totals 15 residues.

In nucleotides, the CDR3 is TGCAGAGCGGATAGCGGTGGGAAAGGAACCTTC. This encodes CRADSGGKGTF. This chain joins TRBV20-1 and TRBJ1-2; D not resolved. The CDR3 length is 11 residues. CDR1 DFQATT and CDR2 SNEGSKA come from the germline V gene (reference sequence).

To note about this clone: The same CDR3 also results from other DNA sequences found in this sample. The rearrangement uses TRBV7-2 and TRBJ2-3; the match to TRBD2 covers 10 bases. Losses at the gene ends were 1 base for V and 1 base for J; bases not matched to a gene: 2. This CDR3 comprises 16 residues. The germline V gene has CDR1 SGHTA and CDR2 FQGNSA. CDR3 in DNA: TGTGCCAGCAGCTTAGGAGGACTAGCGGGCACAGATACGCAGTATTTT. Its protein product is CASSLGGLAGTDTQYF.

The chain joins TRBV20-1 to TRBJ2-7; D not resolved. Trimming took 5 bases from V and 2 from J, leaving 4 bases between them. Looked up from germline, CDR1 is DFQATT and CDR2 is SNEGSKA (reference sequence). The CDR3 consists of 10 residues. The CDR3: CSAAPYEQYF. CDR3 bases: TGCAGTGCTGCCCCCTACGAGCAGTACTTC.

The chain's CDR3 is CASSLERYSYNEQFF. The CDR3 coding sequence is TGTGCCAGCAGCTTAGAAAGATACTCCTACAATGAGCAGTTCTTC. The chain employs TRBV7-2 and TRBJ2-1; D unresolved. CDR1 and CDR2 from the germline V gene are SGHTA and FQGNSA. The CDR3 is made up of 15 amino acids. The V gene lost 1 base and the J gene lost 0 bases, with 7 bases spanning the gap.

The chain uses TRBV28 and TRBJ2-1; 10 bases map to TRBD1. The junction had 11 bases not matched to a gene; V was cut back by 7 bases and J by 8 bases. Germline V gives CDR1 MDHEN, CDR2 SYDVKM. This CDR3 is built from 15 residues. DNA of the CDR3: TGTGCCAGCATCACCCCGGGACAGGGGAACCATGAGCAGTTCTTC. It translates to CASITPGQGNHEQFF.

The chain joins TRBV30 to TRBJ2-6; 7 bases match TRBD1. The CDR3 runs 12 residues. The V and J ends lost 5 bases and 8 bases, in that order; junction bases with no gene match: 3. The germline V gene has CDR1 GTSNPN and CDR2 SVGIG (reference sequence). CDR3 sequence reads: CAWDRDTNVLTF. The CDR3 coding sequence is TGTGCCTGGGACAGGGATACCAACGTCCTGACTTTC.

Comments on this clone: Germline and junction disagree at one end, which may indicate a read error. The chain links TRBV25-1 to TRBJ2-5, with D possibly TRBD2 on 7 matching bases. Germline CDR1 and CDR2: MGHDK and SYGVNS. The CDR3 consists of 14 residues. The CDR3 spells CATSEAGAQETQYF. For the CDR3, the DNA is TGTGCCACCAGTGAGGCGGGGGCCCAAGAGACCCAGTACTTC.

The chain carries TRBV30 and TRBJ1-5, with TRBD1 identical over 9 bases. Germline assignment: CDR1 GTSNPN and CDR2 SVGIG (reference sequence). V gave up 1 base and J gave up 5 bases; unmatched junction bases: 0. CDR3 length: 13 residues. Written as DNA, the CDR3 is TGTGCCTGGAGTGGGGACAGGGATCAGCCCCAGCATTTT. Its protein product is CAWSGDRDQPQHF.